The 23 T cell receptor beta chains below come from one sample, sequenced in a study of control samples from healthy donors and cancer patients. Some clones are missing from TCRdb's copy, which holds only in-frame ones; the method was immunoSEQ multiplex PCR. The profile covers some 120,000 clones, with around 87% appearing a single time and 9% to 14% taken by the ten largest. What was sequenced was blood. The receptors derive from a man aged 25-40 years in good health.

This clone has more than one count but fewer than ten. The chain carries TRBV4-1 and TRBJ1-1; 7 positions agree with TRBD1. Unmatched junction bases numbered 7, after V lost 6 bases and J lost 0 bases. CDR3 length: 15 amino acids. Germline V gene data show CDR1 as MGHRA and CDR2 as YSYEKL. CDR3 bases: TGCGCCAGCAGGCCATTACAGGGGTTGAACACTGAAGCTTTCTTT. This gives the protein CASRPLQGLNTEAFF.

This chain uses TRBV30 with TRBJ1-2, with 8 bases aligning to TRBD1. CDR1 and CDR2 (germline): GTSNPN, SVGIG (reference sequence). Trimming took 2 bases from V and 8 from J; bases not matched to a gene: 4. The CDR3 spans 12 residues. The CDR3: CAWSQGADGYTF. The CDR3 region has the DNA TGTGCCTGGAGTCAGGGGGCCGACGGCTACACCTTC.

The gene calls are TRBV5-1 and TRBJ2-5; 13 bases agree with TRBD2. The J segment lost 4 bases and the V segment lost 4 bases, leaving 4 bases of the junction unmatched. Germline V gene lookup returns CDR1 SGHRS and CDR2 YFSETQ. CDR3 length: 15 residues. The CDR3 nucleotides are TGCGCCAGCAGCCTGACTAGCGGGGGGACAGAGACCCAGTACTTC. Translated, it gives CASSLTSGGTETQYF. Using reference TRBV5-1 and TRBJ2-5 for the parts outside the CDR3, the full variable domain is KAGVTQTPRYLIKTRGQQVTLSCSPISGHRSVSWYQQTPGQGLQFLFEYFSETQRNKGNFPGRFSGRQFSNSRSEMNVSTLELGDSALYLCASSLTSGGTETQYFGPGTRLLVL.

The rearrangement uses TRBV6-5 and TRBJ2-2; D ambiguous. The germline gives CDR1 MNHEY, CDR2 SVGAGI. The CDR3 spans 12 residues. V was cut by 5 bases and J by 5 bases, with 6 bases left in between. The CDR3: CASSIGTGELFF. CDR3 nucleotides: TGTGCCAGCAGTATCGGAACCGGGGAGCTGTTTTTT.

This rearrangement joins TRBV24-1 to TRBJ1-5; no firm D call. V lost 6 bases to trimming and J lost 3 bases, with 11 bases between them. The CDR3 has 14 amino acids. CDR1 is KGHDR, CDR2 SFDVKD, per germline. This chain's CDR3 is CATSPAPDNQPQHF. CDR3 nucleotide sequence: TGTGCCACCAGTCCCGCGCCGGACAATCAGCCCCAGCATTTT.

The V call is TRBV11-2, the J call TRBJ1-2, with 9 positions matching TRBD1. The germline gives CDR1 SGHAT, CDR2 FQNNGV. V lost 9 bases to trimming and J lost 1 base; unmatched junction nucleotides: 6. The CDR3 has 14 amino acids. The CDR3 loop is CASRTGAYNYGYTF. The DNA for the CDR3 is TGTGCCAGTAGGACAGGGGCGTATAACTATGGCTACACCTTC.

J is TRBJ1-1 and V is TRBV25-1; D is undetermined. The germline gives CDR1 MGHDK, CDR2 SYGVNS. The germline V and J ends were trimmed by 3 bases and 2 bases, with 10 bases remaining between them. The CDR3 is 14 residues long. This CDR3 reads CASSEGSVNTEAFF. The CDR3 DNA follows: TGTGCCAGCAGTGAGGGGTCAGTAAACACTGAAGCTTTCTTT.

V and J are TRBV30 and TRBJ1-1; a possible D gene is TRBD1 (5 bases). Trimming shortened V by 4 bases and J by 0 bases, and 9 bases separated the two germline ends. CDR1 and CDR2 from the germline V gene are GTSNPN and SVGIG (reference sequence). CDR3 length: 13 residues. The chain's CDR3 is CAWKGQVNTEAFF. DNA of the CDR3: TGTGCCTGGAAGGGGCAAGTGAACACTGAAGCTTTCTTT. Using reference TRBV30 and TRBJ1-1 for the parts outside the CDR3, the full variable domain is SQTIHQWPATLVQPVGSPLSLECTVEGTSNPNLYWYRQAAGRGLQLLFYSVGIGQISSEVPQNLSASRPQDRQFILSSKKLLLSDSGFYLCAWKGQVNTEAFFGQGTRLTVV.

The CDR3 sequence is CASTLGQHNQPQHF. The DNA for the CDR3 is TGTGCCAGCACCCTAGGACAGCACAATCAGCCCCAGCATTTT. This chain links TRBV13 with TRBJ1-5; weak D call: TRBD1 (6 bases). Trimming removed 7 bases from V and 3 bases from J, with 13 bases in between. The CDR3 length is 14 residues. CDR1 is PRHDT, CDR2 FYEKMQ, per germline (reference sequence).

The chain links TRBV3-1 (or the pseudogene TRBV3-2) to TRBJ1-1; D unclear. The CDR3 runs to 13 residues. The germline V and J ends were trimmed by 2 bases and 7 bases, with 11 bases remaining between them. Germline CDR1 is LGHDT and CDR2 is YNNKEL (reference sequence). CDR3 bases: TGTGCCAGCAGCCAACTAGTAGGCAGTGAAGCTTTCTTT. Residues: CASSQLVGSEAFF.

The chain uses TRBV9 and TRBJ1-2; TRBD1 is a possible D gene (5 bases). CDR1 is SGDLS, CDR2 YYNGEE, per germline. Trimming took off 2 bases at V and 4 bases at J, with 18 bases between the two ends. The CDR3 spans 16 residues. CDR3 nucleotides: TGTGCCAGCAGCGTTTTCCCGGGGGAAATGGGCTATGGCTACACCTTC. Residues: CASSVFPGEMGYGYTF.

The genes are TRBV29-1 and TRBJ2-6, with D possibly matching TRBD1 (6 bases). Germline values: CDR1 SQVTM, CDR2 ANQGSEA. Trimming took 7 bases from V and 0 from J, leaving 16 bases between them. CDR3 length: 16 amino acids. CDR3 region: CSALRTVPSGANVLTF. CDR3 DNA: TGCAGCGCACTTCGGACAGTCCCCTCTGGGGCCAACGTCCTGACTTTC.

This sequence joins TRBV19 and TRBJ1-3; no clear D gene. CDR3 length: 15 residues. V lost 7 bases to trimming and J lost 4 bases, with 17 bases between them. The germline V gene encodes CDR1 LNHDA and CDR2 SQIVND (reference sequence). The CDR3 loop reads CASTPSGFLGNTIYF. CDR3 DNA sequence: TGTGCCAGTACTCCGTCGGGGTTCTTAGGAAACACCATATATTTT.

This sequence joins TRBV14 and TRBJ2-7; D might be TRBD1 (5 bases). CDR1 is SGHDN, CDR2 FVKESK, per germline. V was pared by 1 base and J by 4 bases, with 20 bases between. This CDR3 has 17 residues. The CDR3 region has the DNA TGTGCCAGCAGCCAAGGGCCCGGGCAGGGCTCTCTTTACGAGCAGTACGTC. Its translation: CASSQGPGQGSLYEQYV.

As DNA, the CDR3 is TGTGCCAGCAGACCACCCCAACGTCGCGGGTATGGCTACACCTTC. Its translation is CASRPPQRRGYGYTF. The gene calls are TRBV6-5 and TRBJ1-2; D gene unclear. V lost 6 bases, J lost 5 bases, and 19 bases lay in between. Germline-derived CDR1 and CDR2 are MNHEY and SVGAGI. The CDR3 sequence is 15 residues long.

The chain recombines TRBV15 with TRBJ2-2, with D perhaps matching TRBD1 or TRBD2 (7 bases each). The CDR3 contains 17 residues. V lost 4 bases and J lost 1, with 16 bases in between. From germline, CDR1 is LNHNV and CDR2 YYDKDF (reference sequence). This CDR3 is CATSTPGGALNTGELFF. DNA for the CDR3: TGTGCCACCAGCACCCCAGGGGGGGCCCTGAACACCGGGGAGCTGTTTTTT.

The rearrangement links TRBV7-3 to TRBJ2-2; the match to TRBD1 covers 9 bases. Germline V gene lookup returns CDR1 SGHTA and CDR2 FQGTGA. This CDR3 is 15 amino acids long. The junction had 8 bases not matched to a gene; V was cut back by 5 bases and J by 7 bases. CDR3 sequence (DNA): TGTGCCAGCAGCGTCCAGGGACAGGGCGTCGGGGAGCTGTTTTTT. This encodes CASSVQGQGVGELFF.

The CDR3 nucleotides are TGTGCCAGCAGCCTCAATGGACCGAATTCACCCCTCCACTTT. The encoded protein is CASSLNGPNSPLHF. The V and J genes are TRBV14 and TRBJ1-6; unclear D gene. The CDR3 is 14 amino acids. Germline assignment: CDR1 SGHDN and CDR2 FVKESK. With 4 bases removed from V and 7 bases from J, the gap between germline ends came to 11 bases.

CDR3 in amino acids: CASSQEASSEKLFF. As DNA, the CDR3 is TGTGCCAGCAGCCAGGAGGCCTCCAGCGAAAAACTGTTTTTT. V is TRBV3-1 (or the pseudogene TRBV3-2) and J is TRBJ1-4; D not certain. CDR1 LGHDT and CDR2 YNNKEL come from the germline V gene (reference sequence). CDR3 length: 14 residues. V lost 3 bases, J lost 8 bases, and 13 bases lay in between.

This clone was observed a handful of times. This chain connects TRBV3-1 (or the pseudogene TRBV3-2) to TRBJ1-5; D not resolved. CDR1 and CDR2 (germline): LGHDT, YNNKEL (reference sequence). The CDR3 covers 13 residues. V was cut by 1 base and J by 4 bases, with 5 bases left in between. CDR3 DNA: TGTGCCAGCAGCCAAGGGAGAAATCAGCCCCAGCATTTT. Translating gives CASSQGRNQPQHF.

CDR3 nucleotides: TGTGCCAGCAGCCAACTCCGGGACAGGGGCTATGGCTACACCTTC. This gives the protein CASSQLRDRGYGYTF. V usage is TRBV5-8 and J usage is TRBJ1-2; 10 bases align to TRBD1. The germline CDR1 and CDR2 sequences are SGHTS and YDEGEE. Unmatched junction bases numbered 7, after V lost 4 bases and J lost 4 bases. The CDR3 is made up of 15 amino acids.

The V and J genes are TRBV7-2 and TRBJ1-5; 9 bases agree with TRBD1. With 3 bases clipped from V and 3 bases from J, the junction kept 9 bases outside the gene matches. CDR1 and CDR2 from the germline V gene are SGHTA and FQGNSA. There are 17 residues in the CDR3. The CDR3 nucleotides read TGTGCCAGCAGCTTGAGACAGGGGGGTATTTCCAATCAGCCCCAGCATTTT. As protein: CASSLRQGGISNQPQHF.

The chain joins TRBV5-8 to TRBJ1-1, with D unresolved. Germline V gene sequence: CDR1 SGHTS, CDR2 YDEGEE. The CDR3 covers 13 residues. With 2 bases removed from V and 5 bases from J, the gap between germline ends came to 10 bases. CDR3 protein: CASSLIVRTEAFF. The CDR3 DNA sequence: TGTGCCAGCAGCTTAATCGTGAGGACTGAAGCTTTCTTT.